The clone carrying this T cell receptor (beta chain) was seen a single time. A junction boundary mismatches the germline segment, possibly from a read error. This sample was taken from a study of tumor and adjacent non-tumor tissue in lung cancer. Germline V lookup: CDR1 SGHAT, CDR2 FQNNGV. The CDR3 has 16 amino acids. The library came from three nested PCR rounds adapted from ARM-PCR protocols. TCRdb itself ran the multiplex PCR reads through MiXCR, one entry per CDR3 protein. The sample consists of around 140,000 distinct CDR3 sequences, around 60% of them appearing once. This sample's RNA came from whole unsorted tissue.

This clonotype was obtained from a man between 60 and 70 years old with small cell lung cancer. Sequenced material: lung tumor tissue. This rearrangement joins TRBV11-2 to TRBJ1-6; D possibly corresponds to TRBD1 (6 bases). The CDR3: CASSLPPQGSVSLLHF. The CDR3 DNA reads TGTGCCAGCAGCTTGCCCCCTCAGGGGAGTGTTTCACTCCTCCACTTT.